The 21 T cell receptor beta chains below all came from one sample that was sequenced in a study of glioma-infiltrating T cells after dendritic cell vaccination. Profiling relied on immunoSEQ multiplex PCR, and the TCRdb table lists in-frame clones only, not all of them. The repertoire holds about 58,000 clones, with about four fifths as singletons. The time point is: after dendritic cell vaccination, including at tumor progression/relapse. Here the sequenced sample was blood, taken after dendritic cell vaccination. The receptors stem from a human donor with glioblastoma.

V is TRBV4-2 and J is TRBJ2-7, with 10 bases identical to TRBD2. This CDR3 comprises 16 residues. Germline V CDR1 and CDR2: LGHNA, YNFKEQ. With 4 bases clipped from V and 1 base from J, the junction kept 7 bases outside the gene matches. The CDR3 protein is CASSPLASGRSYEQYF. DNA for the CDR3: TGTGCCAGCAGCCCCTTGGCTAGCGGGAGATCCTACGAGCAGTACTTC.

The chain employs TRBV5-1 and TRBJ2-5; weak D call: TRBD2 (7 bases). The V gene lost 4 bases and the J gene lost 0 bases, with 19 bases spanning the gap. Germline-derived CDR1 and CDR2 are SGHRS and YFSETQ. This CDR3 spans 17 amino acids. This CDR3 is CASSLNPAGANQETQYF. CDR3 coding DNA: TGCGCCAGCAGCCTCAACCCCGCGGGGGCGAACCAAGAGACCCAGTACTTC. Supplemented by reference TRBV5-1 and TRBJ2-5, the full variable domain reads KAGVTQTPRYLIKTRGQQVTLSCSPISGHRSVSWYQQTPGQGLQFLFEYFSETQRNKGNFPGRFSGRQFSNSRSEMNVSTLELGDSALYLCASSLNPAGANQETQYFGPGTRLLVL.

The rearrangement joins TRBV2 to TRBJ2-2; 11 bases map to TRBD1. V lost 5 bases to trimming and J lost 3 bases; unmatched junction nucleotides: 5. This CDR3 has 16 residues. Looked up from germline, CDR1 is SNHLY and CDR2 is FYNNEI. The CDR3, as DNA: TGTGCCAGCAGTCATAGGACAGGGGGCTACACCGGGGAGCTGTTTTTT. Its protein is CASSHRTGGYTGELFF.

The chain joins TRBV4-1 to TRBJ2-7; maybe TRBD1 (5 bases). This CDR3 spans 14 amino acids. V shed 1 base and J shed 0 bases, with 7 bases lying between them. The germline gives CDR1 MGHRA, CDR2 YSYEKL. The CDR3 loop is CASSQGTLSYEQYF. The CDR3 nucleotides are TGCGCCAGCAGCCAAGGGACACTCTCCTACGAGCAGTACTTC.

The chain is built from TRBV11-2 and TRBJ2-7, with D maybe TRBD1 (8 bases). The CDR3 is made up of 15 amino acids. The ends were cut back, 4 bases at V and 6 bases at J, with 19 bases in the middle. Germline V gene sequence: CDR1 SGHAT, CDR2 FQNNGV. The DNA of the CDR3 is TGTGCCAGCAGCTCGATACAGGGGGGGAAAGGCGAGCAGTACTTC. As protein: CASSSIQGGKGEQYF.

The gene calls are TRBV5-4 and TRBJ1-4; no firm D call. The germline gives CDR1 SGHNT, CDR2 YYREEE (reference sequence). The CDR3 spans 13 residues. V dropped 4 bases and J dropped 4 bases, with 8 bases sitting between them. CDR3 region: CASSRPGNEKLFF. As DNA, the CDR3 is TGTGCCAGCAGCCGTCCCGGTAATGAAAAACTGTTTTTT.

The chain recombines TRBV18 with TRBJ2-3; 9 nucleotides line up with TRBD2. In germline, CDR1 is KGHSH, CDR2 LQKENI. Losses at the gene ends were 6 bases for V and 9 bases for J; bases not matched to a gene: 4. The CDR3 loop spans 12 amino acids. The DNA for the CDR3 is TGTGCCAGCTCCCCCCTAGCGGGGACGCAGTATTTT. This encodes CASSPLAGTQYF.

The chain is built from TRBV9 and TRBJ2-7, with D unclear. V dropped 3 bases and J dropped 9 bases, with 7 bases sitting between them. Germline-derived CDR1 and CDR2 are SGDLS and YYNGEE. The CDR3 sequence is 10 residues long. This CDR3 reads CASSGEVQYF. DNA for the CDR3: TGTGCCAGCAGCGGCGAGGTGCAGTACTTC.

The V call is TRBV11-3, the J call TRBJ1-1; D might be TRBD1 (6 bases). The CDR3 length is 14 residues. Per the germline V gene, CDR1 is SGHNT and CDR2 is YENEEA. V was shortened by 5 bases and J by 3 bases, with 13 bases between the two germline ends. The CDR3, as DNA: TGTGCCAGCAGCCTGGCTGGGGGCGACACTGAAGCTTTCTTT. It codes for CASSLAGGDTEAFF.

This chain links TRBV7-9 with TRBJ1-4; no clear D gene. This CDR3 spans 15 amino acids. The V end was cut by 3 bases, the J end by 8 bases, with 16 bases between. Germline V gene lookup returns CDR1 SEHNR and CDR2 FQNEAQ (reference sequence). This CDR3 is CASSFDSRLGEKLFF. CDR3 sequence (DNA): TGTGCCAGCAGCTTCGATAGCCGGCTCGGCGAAAAACTGTTTTTT.

The J gene is TRBJ2-3, the V gene TRBV29-1; 8 bases align to TRBD1. J gave up 2 bases and V 4 bases, and 2 bases lay outside the gene matches. CDR1 SQVTM and CDR2 ANQGSEA come from the germline V gene. The CDR3 covers 13 residues. The CDR3 loop reads CSVGQGTTDTQYF. DNA of the CDR3: TGCAGCGTTGGACAGGGGACCACAGATACGCAGTATTTT.

The chain employs TRBV10-3 and TRBJ2-1; D may be TRBD1 (6 bases). Germline V gives CDR1 ENHRY, CDR2 SYGVKD. The CDR3 is 13 residues long. V lost 7 bases to trimming and J lost 6 bases, with 13 bases between them. The CDR3 loop is CAIKRDTINEQFF. As DNA, the CDR3 is TGTGCCATCAAGAGGGACACCATCAATGAGCAGTTCTTC.

This clone was observed a single time. The V gene is TRBV7-2, the J gene TRBJ1-5; 12 positions match TRBD1. CDR3 length: 15 residues. Trimming at V came to 5 bases and at J to 6 bases, leaving 5 bases not matched to a gene. CDR1 and CDR2 from the germline V gene are SGHTA and FQGNSA. The CDR3 sequence: CASSTGTGGRQPQHF. The DNA for the CDR3 is TGTGCCAGCAGCACCGGGACAGGGGGCCGTCAGCCCCAGCATTTT.

This clone was seen a few times. The J gene is TRBJ2-7, the V gene TRBV5-4; D perhaps matches TRBD1 (6 bases). The CDR3 runs 14 residues. The V end was cut by 2 bases, the J end by 2 bases, with 11 bases between. CDR1 is SGHNT and CDR2 is YYREEE in the germline V gene (reference sequence). CDR3 region: CASSLDTGTYEQYF. The CDR3, as DNA: TGTGCCAGCAGCTTAGACACAGGGACCTACGAGCAGTACTTC.

The chain couples TRBV5-4 to TRBJ2-7, with 8 nucleotides matching TRBD1. The CDR3 is made up of 14 amino acids. J gave up 6 bases and V 0 bases, and 5 bases lay outside the gene matches. Germline CDR1 SGHNT, CDR2 YYREEE (reference sequence). CDR3 DNA: TGTGCCAGCAGCTTGGTCCAGGGGGCTGGCGAGCAGTACTTC. As protein: CASSLVQGAGEQYF.

V usage is TRBV15 and J usage is TRBJ1-4; tentative D call: TRBD1 (5 bases). This CDR3 region has 17 residues. Deletions cut 4 bases from V and 8 bases from J, with 23 bases between. Germline V gene data show CDR1 as LNHNV and CDR2 as YYDKDF (reference sequence). The CDR3 DNA is TGTGCCACCAGCAAACACAGACAGACACTGACCCTGGAAAAACTGTTTTTT. The encoded protein is CATSKHRQTLTLEKLFF. The full variable domain, its missing parts supplied by reference TRBV15 and TRBJ1-4, is DAMVIQNPRYQVTQFGKPVTLSCSQTLNHNVMYWYQQKSSQAPKLLFHYYDKDFNNEADTPDNFQSRRPNTSFCFLDIRSPGLGDTAMYLCATSKHRQTLTLEKLFFGSGTQLSVL.

The V and J genes are TRBV6-5 and TRBJ1-1, with D perhaps TRBD1 (6 bases). The CDR3 has 14 residues. Germline V gives CDR1 MNHEY, CDR2 SVGAGI. V lost 5 bases to trimming and J lost 6 bases, with 16 bases between them. CDR3 bases: TGTGCCAGCAGTAGGTCAGGGGTGGTCCCTGAAGCTTTCTTT. Amino acid sequence: CASSRSGVVPEAFF.

The chain carries TRBV6-5 and TRBJ1-4; the match to TRBD1 covers 7 bases. This CDR3 has 14 amino acids. Germline V gene lookup returns CDR1 MNHEY and CDR2 SVGAGI. V shed 2 bases, J shed 6 bases, and the junction held 3 bases outside the gene matches. CDR3 bases: TGTGCCAGCAGTTACGGCACAGGGGATGAAAAACTGTTTTTT. Encoded protein: CASSYGTGDEKLFF.

This clone has only a few counts. J is TRBJ1-6 and V is TRBV10-3; weak D call: TRBD1 (5 bases). The CDR3 has 14 amino acids. The V gene's germline CDR1 is ENHRY and CDR2 SYGVKD. V gave up 6 bases and J gave up 8 bases, with 14 bases separating them. The CDR3 DNA sequence: TGTGCCATCAGAATGGGCCTAGGGGATTCACCCCTCCACTTT. It codes for CAIRMGLGDSPLHF.

The chain links TRBV15 to TRBJ2-3, with 7 bases identical to TRBD1. With V trimmed by 4 bases and J by 2 bases, 9 bases remained unmatched. Germline CDR1 and CDR2: LNHNV and YYDKDF (reference sequence). CDR3 length equals 16 residues. The CDR3 DNA reads TGTGCCACCAGCATGGCACCAGGGGGTTTCACAGATACGCAGTATTTT. This gives the protein CATSMAPGGFTDTQYF. Using reference TRBV15 and TRBJ2-3 for the parts outside the CDR3, the full variable domain is DAMVIQNPRYQVTQFGKPVTLSCSQTLNHNVMYWYQQKSSQAPKLLFHYYDKDFNNEADTPDNFQSRRPNTSFCFLDIRSPGLGDTAMYLCATSMAPGGFTDTQYFGPGTRLTVL.

CDR3 nucleotides: TGTGCCAGCAGCTTATACGGTAGACAGCCCTACGAGCAGTACTTC. Its protein product is CASSLYGRQPYEQYF. The chain has TRBV7-9 and TRBJ2-7, with a weak D call TRBD1 (5 bases). CDR3 length: 15 residues. The V end was cut by 2 bases, the J end by 2 bases, with 13 bases between. Germline loops: CDR1 SEHNR, CDR2 FQNEAQ (reference sequence).